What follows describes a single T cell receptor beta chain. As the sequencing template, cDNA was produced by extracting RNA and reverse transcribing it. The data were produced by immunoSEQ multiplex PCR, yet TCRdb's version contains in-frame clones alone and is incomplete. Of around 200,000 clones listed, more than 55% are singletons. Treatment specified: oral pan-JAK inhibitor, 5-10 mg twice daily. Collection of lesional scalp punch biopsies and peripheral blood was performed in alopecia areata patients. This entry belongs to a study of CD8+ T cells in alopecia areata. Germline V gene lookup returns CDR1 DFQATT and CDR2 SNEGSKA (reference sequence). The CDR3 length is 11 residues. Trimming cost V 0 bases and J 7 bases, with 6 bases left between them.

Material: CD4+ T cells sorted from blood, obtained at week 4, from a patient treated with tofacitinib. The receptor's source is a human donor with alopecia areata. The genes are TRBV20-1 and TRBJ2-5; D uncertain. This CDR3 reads CSAREGWTQYF. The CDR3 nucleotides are TGCAGTGCTAGAGAGGGATGGACCCAGTACTTC.